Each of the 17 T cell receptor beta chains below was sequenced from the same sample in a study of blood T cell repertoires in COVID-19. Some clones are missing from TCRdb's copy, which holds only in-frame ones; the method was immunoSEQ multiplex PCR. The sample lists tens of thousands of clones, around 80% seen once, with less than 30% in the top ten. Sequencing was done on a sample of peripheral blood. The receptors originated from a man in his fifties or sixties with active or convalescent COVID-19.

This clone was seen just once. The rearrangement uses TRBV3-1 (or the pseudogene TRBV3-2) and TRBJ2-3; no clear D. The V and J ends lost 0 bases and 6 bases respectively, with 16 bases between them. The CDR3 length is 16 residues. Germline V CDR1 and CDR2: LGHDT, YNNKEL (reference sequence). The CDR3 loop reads CASSQEYGQALDTQYF. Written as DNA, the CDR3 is TGTGCCAGCAGCCAAGAATATGGCCAGGCCCTTGATACGCAGTATTTT.

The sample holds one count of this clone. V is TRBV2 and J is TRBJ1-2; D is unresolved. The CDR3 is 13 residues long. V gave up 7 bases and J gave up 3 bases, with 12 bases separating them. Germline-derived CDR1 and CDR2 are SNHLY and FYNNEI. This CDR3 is CASKGLPDYGYTF. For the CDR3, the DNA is TGTGCCAGCAAAGGACTGCCCGACTATGGCTACACCTTC.

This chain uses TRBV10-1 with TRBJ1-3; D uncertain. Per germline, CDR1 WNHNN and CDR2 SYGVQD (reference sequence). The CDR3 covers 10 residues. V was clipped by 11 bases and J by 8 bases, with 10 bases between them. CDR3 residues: CAHRGYTIYF. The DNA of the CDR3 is TGCGCCCACAGAGGGTACACCATATATTTT.

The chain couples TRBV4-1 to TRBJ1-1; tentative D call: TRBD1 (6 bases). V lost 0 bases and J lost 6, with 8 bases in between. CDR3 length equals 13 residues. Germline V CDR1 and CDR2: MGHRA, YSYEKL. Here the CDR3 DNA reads TGCGCCAGCAGCCAAGAGACAGGCGCTGAAGCTTTCTTT. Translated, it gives CASSQETGAEAFF.

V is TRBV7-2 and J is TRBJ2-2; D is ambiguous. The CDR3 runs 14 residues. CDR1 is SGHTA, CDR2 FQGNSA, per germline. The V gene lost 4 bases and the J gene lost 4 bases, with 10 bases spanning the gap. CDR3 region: CASSSRVPTGELFF. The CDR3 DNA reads TGTGCCAGCAGCTCAAGAGTTCCCACCGGGGAGCTGTTTTTT.

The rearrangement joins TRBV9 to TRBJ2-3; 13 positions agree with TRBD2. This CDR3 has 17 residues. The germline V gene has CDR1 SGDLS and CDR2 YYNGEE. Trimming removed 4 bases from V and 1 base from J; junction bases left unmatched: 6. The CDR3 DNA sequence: TGTGCCAGCAGCCCGAGACTAGCGGGGGGAGGCACAGATACGCAGTATTTT. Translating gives CASSPRLAGGGTDTQYF.

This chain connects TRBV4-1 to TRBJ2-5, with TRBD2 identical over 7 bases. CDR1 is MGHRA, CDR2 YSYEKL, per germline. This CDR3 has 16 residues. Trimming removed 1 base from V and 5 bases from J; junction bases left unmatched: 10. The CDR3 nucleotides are TGCGCCAGCAGCCAAGGAACACTAGGACTAGGGGAGACCCAGTACTTC. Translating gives CASSQGTLGLGETQYF.

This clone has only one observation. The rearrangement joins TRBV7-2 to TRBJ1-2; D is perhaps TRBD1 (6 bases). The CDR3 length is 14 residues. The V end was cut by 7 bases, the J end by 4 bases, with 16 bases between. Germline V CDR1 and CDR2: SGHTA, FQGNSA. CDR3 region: CASTPPTGTYGYTF. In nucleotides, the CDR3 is TGTGCCAGCACCCCCCCCACAGGGACCTATGGCTACACCTTC.

The CDR3 sequence is CASSLTAGTDTQYF. The CDR3 nucleotides read TGCGCCAGCAGCTTGACAGCCGGCACAGATACGCAGTATTTT. V is TRBV5-1 and J is TRBJ2-3; D is uncertain. The CDR3 loop spans 14 amino acids. Germline-derived CDR1 and CDR2 are SGHRS and YFSETQ. V lost 1 base, J lost 1 base, and 7 bases lay in between.

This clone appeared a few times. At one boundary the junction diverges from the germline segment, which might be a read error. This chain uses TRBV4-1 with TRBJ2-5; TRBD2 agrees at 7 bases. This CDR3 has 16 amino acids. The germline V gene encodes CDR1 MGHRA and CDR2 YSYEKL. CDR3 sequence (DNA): TGCGCCCGCAGCCATGGGGGGGACTGGGGGGGGGAGACCCAGTACTTC. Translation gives CARSHGGDWGGETQYF.

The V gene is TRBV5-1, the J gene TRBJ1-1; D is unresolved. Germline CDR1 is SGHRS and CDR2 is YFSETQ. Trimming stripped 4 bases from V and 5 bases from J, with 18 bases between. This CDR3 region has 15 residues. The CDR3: CASSMSTGLLTEAFF. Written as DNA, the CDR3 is TGCGCCAGCAGCATGAGTACGGGTCTTTTGACTGAAGCTTTCTTT.

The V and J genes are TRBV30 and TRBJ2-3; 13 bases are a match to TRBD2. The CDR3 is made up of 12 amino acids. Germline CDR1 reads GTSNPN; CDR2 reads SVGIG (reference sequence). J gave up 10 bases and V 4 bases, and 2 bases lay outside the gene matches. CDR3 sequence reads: CAWNGLAGAQYF. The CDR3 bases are TGTGCCTGGAACGGACTAGCGGGGGCGCAGTATTTT.

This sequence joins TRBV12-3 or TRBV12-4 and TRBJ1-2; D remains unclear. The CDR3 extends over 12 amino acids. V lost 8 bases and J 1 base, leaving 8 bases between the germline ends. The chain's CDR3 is CASGQSNYGYTF. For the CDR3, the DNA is TGTGCCAGCGGGCAGAGTAACTATGGCTACACCTTC.

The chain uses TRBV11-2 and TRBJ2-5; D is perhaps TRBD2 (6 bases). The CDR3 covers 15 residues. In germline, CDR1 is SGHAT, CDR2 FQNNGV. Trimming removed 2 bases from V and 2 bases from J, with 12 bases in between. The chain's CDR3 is CASSLQFGGQETQYF. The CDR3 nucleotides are TGTGCCAGCAGCTTACAATTCGGGGGACAAGAGACCCAGTACTTC.

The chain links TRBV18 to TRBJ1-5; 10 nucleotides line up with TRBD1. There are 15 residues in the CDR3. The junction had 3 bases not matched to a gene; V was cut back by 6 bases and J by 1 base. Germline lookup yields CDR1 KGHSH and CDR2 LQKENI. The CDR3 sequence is CASSPGQGSNQPQHF. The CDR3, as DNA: TGTGCCAGCTCCCCGGGACAGGGGAGCAATCAGCCCCAGCATTTT.

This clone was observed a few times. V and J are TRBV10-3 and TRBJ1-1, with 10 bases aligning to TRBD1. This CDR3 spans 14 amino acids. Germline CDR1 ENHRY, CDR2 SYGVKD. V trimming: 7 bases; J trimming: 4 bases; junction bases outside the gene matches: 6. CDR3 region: CAITGTGAFTEAFF. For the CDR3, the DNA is TGTGCCATCACCGGGACAGGGGCTTTCACTGAAGCTTTCTTT.

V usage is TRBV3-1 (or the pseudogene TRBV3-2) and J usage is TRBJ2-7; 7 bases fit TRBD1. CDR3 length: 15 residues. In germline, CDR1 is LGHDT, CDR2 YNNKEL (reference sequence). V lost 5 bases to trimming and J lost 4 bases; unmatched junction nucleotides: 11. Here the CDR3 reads CASSYRRQGAYEQYF. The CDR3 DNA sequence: TGTGCCAGCAGCTACAGACGACAGGGTGCGTACGAGCAGTACTTC.